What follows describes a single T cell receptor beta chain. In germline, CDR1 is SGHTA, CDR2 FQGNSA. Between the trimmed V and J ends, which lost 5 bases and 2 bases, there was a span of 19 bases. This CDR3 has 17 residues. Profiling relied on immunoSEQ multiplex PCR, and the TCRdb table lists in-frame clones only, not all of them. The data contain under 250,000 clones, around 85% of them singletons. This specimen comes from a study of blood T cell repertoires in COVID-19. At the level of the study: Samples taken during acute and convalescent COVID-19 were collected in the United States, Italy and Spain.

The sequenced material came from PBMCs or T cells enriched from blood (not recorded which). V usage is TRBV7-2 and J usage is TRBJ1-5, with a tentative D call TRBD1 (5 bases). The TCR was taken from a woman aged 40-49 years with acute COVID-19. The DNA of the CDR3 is TGTGCCAGCAGCCGCAGACAGAGCCCTATGGGCAATCAGCCCCAGCATTTT. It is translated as CASSRRQSPMGNQPQHF.